The 21 T cell receptor beta chains below all came from one sample that was sequenced in a study of regulatory T cells in long-lasting Graves disease. Assembly of TCR beta libraries relied on iRepertoire HTBI primers together with Arm-PCR of CDR3 regions. TCRdb fed the multiplex PCR reads into MiXCR, producing one record per CDR3 protein. Among a few hundred thousand distinct CDR3 sequences, more than 15% were seen once, and the ten largest hold 13% to 15%. Documented time point: newly diagnosed GD, antithyroid drugs for less than 3 months. Researchers made the TCR library from RNA that was extracted from PBMCs. These data were likewise used in another study, on T cells in Graves' hyperthyroidism and ophthalmopathy.

The specimen comprised peripheral blood mononuclear cells (PBMCs), sampled at new diagnosis, from a patient treated with antithyroid drugs. The receptors were sampled from a woman aged 30 to 39 with Graves disease.

This clonotype was seen many times. V usage is TRBV12-3 or TRBV12-4 and J usage is TRBJ1-6, with D maybe TRBD1 (5 bases). The CDR3 runs to 14 residues. The germline V and J ends were trimmed by 6 bases and 7 bases, with 13 bases remaining between them. The CDR3 sequence is CASSSPGYNSPLHF. The DNA of the CDR3 is TGTGCCAGCAGCTCCCCAGGGTACAATTCACCCCTCCACTTT.

This clonotype was seen at least ten times. The CDR3: CASYGQTSADTQYF. CDR3 coding DNA: TGTGCCAGCTATGGACAGACCAGCGCAGATACGCAGTATTTT. The chain joins TRBV27 to TRBJ2-3; perhaps TRBD1 as D (6 bases). The CDR3 sequence is 14 residues long. Trimming removed 8 bases from V and 4 bases from J, with 16 bases in between. Germline V CDR1 and CDR2: MNHEY, SMNVEV (reference sequence).

The chain combines TRBV29-1 with TRBJ2-3; 7 positions agree with TRBD2. Per the germline V gene, CDR1 is SQVTM and CDR2 is ANQGSEA. J lost 10 bases, V lost 4 bases, and 14 bases had no gene match. This CDR3 spans 14 amino acids. CDR3: CSVVKLIGTIAQYF. For the CDR3, the DNA is TGCAGCGTTGTAAAACTGATCGGGACTATCGCGCAGTATTTT.

This clonotype appeared once. V and J are TRBV28 and TRBJ1-1; D is possibly TRBD1 (5 bases). CDR3 length: 16 amino acids. V lost 4 bases and J lost 4, with 19 bases in between. Germline V gives CDR1 MDHEN, CDR2 SYDVKM. CDR3: CASSSSRGVGTTEAFF. In DNA form, the CDR3 reads TGTGCCAGCAGTTCGTCCAGAGGGGTTGGGACCACTGAAGCTTTCTTT.

This clonotype was observed many times. This chain's CDR3 is CASAGGAGNSPLHF. The CDR3 DNA reads as TGTGCCAGCGCCGGGGGCGCGGGTAATTCACCCCTCCACTTT. This chain connects TRBV9 to TRBJ1-6; D is possibly TRBD1 (6 bases). Germline CDR1 and CDR2: SGDLS and YYNGEE. Trimming pared 7 bases from V and 6 bases from J, leaving 14 bases between. The CDR3 spans 14 residues.

This clonotype was seen many times. The rearrangement joins TRBV6-5 to TRBJ1-1; a possible D gene is TRBD1 (5 bases). CDR1 MNHEY and CDR2 SVGAGI come from the germline V gene. The V gene lost 2 bases and the J gene lost 0 bases, with 10 bases spanning the gap. This CDR3 has 15 residues. CDR3 region: CASSYTRTLNTEAFF. CDR3 bases: TGTGCCAGCAGTTACACCCGGACACTGAACACTGAAGCTTTCTTT.

The rearrangement links TRBV7-2 to TRBJ2-3; 10 bases line up with TRBD2. V lost 4 bases to trimming and J lost 1 base; unmatched junction nucleotides: 2. Germline CDR1 is SGHTA and CDR2 is FQGNSA. The CDR3 has 15 amino acids. The CDR3 bases are TGTGCCAGCAGCTCTAGCGGGAGCGGCACAGATACGCAGTATTTT. Protein sequence: CASSSSGSGTDTQYF.

This clonotype has a count of ten or more. At one of its ends the junction is not consistent with the germline gene, which may arise from a read error. The chain is built from TRBV5-1 and TRBJ1-5; unclear D gene. Germline CDR1 SGHRS, CDR2 YFSETQ. This CDR3 has 13 residues. CDR3 DNA: TGTGCCAGCAGCCTCGACAGCAATCAGCCCCAGCATTTT. It codes for CASSLDSNQPQHF.

This clonotype has at least ten counts. The chain links TRBV20-1 to TRBJ1-5; D may be TRBD1 (5 bases). The ends were cut back, 5 bases at V and 4 bases at J, with 12 bases in the middle. Germline V gene data show CDR1 as DFQATT and CDR2 as SNEGSKA (reference sequence). There are 13 residues in the CDR3. The CDR3 reads CSAQGTVNQPQHF. CDR3 sequence (DNA): TGCAGTGCTCAAGGGACGGTGAATCAGCCCCAGCATTTT.

The sample holds many counts of this clonotype. CDR3 DNA sequence: TGTGCCAGCAGCGTAGGGGCGGGAGGCGGCACAGATACGCAGTATTTT. Amino acids: CASSVGAGGGTDTQYF. The V and J genes are TRBV9 and TRBJ2-3, with 8 bases identical to TRBD2. V lost 0 bases, J lost 1 base, and 4 bases stayed unmatched. Per germline, CDR1 SGDLS and CDR2 YYNGEE. The CDR3 is made up of 16 amino acids. Variable domain in full (rest from reference TRBV9 and TRBJ2-3): DSGVTQTPKHLITATGQRVTLRCSPRSGDLSVYWYQQSLDQGLQFLIQYYNGEERAKGNILERFSAQQFPDLHSELNLSSLELGDSALYFCASSVGAGGGTDTQYFGPGTRLTVL.

This clonotype was seen repeatedly, ten times or more. The V and J genes are TRBV13 and TRBJ2-5; D is unclear. Germline values: CDR1 PRHDT, CDR2 FYEKMQ (reference sequence). V lost 0 bases, J lost 7 bases, and 6 bases lay in between. This CDR3 contains 12 residues. Written as DNA, the CDR3 is TGTGCCAGCAGCTTAGGGATTGGGACCCAGTACTTC. It specifies CASSLGIGTQYF.

This clonotype was recorded at least ten times. The chain is built from TRBV11-2 and TRBJ2-3; D is possibly TRBD1 (6 bases). The CDR3 contains 14 residues. With 5 bases removed from V and 3 bases from J, the gap between germline ends came to 12 bases. The germline CDR1 and CDR2 sequences are SGHAT and FQNNGV. The CDR3 loop is CASSERGGTDTQYF. The CDR3 DNA follows: TGTGCCAGCAGCGAAAGAGGGGGTACAGATACGCAGTATTTT.

This clonotype was observed at least ten times. The chain employs TRBV15 and TRBJ2-4; TRBD1 matches 8 bases. Germline values: CDR1 LNHNV, CDR2 YYDKDF (reference sequence). V gave up 5 bases and J gave up 2 bases; unmatched junction bases: 20. CDR3 length equals 20 residues. This CDR3 is CATSGSRDRNLARSKNIQYF. In DNA, the CDR3 is TGTGCCACCAGCGGTAGCCGGGACAGGAATTTGGCTCGATCCAAAAACATTCAGTACTTC.

This clonotype was counted at least ten times. The V gene is TRBV6-1, the J gene TRBJ1-2, with a tentative D call TRBD1 (5 bases). Per germline, CDR1 MNHNS and CDR2 SASEGT. The length of the CDR3 is 21 residues. The V end was cut by 6 bases, the J end by 7 bases, with 39 bases between. CDR3 amino acids: CASRGRPTLEPYHNYRAGYTF. The CDR3 DNA sequence: TGTGCCAGCAGGGGACGACCGACTCTGGAGCCATACCATAACTATCGGGCTGGCTACACCTTC.

At least ten counts were recorded for this clonotype. The chain combines TRBV15 with TRBJ2-3, with unresolved D. The CDR3 is 16 amino acids. V was shortened by 3 bases and J by 0 bases, with 13 bases between the two germline ends. CDR1 and CDR2 from the germline V gene are LNHNV and YYDKDF (reference sequence). The CDR3 here is CATSREFRSSTDTQYF. In DNA, the CDR3 is TGTGCCACCAGCAGGGAATTCAGATCTAGCACAGATACGCAGTATTTT.

Concerning this clonotype: One end of the junction varies from germline; a read error may be responsible. CDR3 sequence reads: CATSSDSYNGQFF. CDR3 in DNA: TGTGCTACCAGTTCCGACAGCTACAATGGGCAGTTCTTC. The chain employs TRBV6-2 or TRBV6-3 and TRBJ2-1; D is possibly TRBD1 (5 bases). CDR3 length: 13 amino acids. Germline CDR1 MNHEY, CDR2 SVGEGT.

This clonotype was found many times. J is TRBJ1-2 and V is TRBV11-3, with D tentatively TRBD1 (5 bases). Trimming stripped 4 bases from V and 4 bases from J, with 19 bases between. The CDR3 covers 16 residues. Germline V CDR1 and CDR2: SGHNT, YENEEA. CDR3 DNA: TGTGCCAGCAGCTCAAGTTCCGGGACGTCGGGCTATGGCTACACCTTC. Translated: CASSSSSGTSGYGYTF.

Of note for this clonotype: Only one base separates this from a far larger clonotype, so it likely reflects a read error. V is TRBV5-1 and J is TRBJ2-7; 9 positions agree with TRBD1. This CDR3 is built from 18 residues. Germline assignment: CDR1 SGHRS and CDR2 YFSETQ. With V trimmed by 1 base and J by 7 bases, 18 bases remained unmatched. CDR3 protein: CASSLRLRTGEIGNEQYF. In DNA form, the CDR3 reads TGCGCCAGCAGCTTGAGGTTGCGGACAGGGGAGATTGGGAATGAGCAGTACTTC.

This clonotype was counted many times. The genes are TRBV19 and TRBJ1-5; 7 bases are shared with TRBD1. Germline V gives CDR1 LNHDA, CDR2 SQIVND (reference sequence). The CDR3 contains 17 residues. J was trimmed by 4 bases and V by 2 bases; bases with no gene match: 11. The CDR3 nucleotides are TGTGCCAGTAGTATATCCCCGGGACAGCAGGGTAATCAGCCCCAGCATTTT. Translating gives CASSISPGQQGNQPQHF.

There are a few counts of this clonotype. The gene calls are TRBV20-1 and TRBJ1-4, with D unresolved. The V end was cut by 4 bases, the J end by 7 bases, with 13 bases between. The CDR3 has 13 residues. The germline V gene encodes CDR1 DFQATT and CDR2 SNEGSKA (reference sequence). The DNA of the CDR3 is TGCAGTGCTATTGGCTGGGCTGGTGAAAAACTGTTTTTT. It yields the protein CSAIGWAGEKLFF.

The sample holds a few counts of this clonotype. The chain recombines TRBV27 with TRBJ2-4, with a weak D call TRBD1 (6 bases). The CDR3 is 13 amino acids. The V and J ends lost 7 bases and 7 bases respectively, with 14 bases between them. CDR1 is MNHEY and CDR2 is SMNVEV in the germline V gene (reference sequence). CDR3 in amino acids: CASISSRGNIQYF. The CDR3 nucleotides are TGTGCCAGCATTTCCAGTAGGGGGAACATTCAGTACTTC.